This T cell receptor (beta chain) was profiled in a study of identifying expanded T cells in peripheral blood. Healthy donors had no documented immune events, such as infections, while sampled. V lost 8 bases, J lost 6 bases, and 24 bases lay in between. Germline V gene lookup returns CDR1 LNHDA and CDR2 SQIVND (reference sequence). CDR3 length: 16 amino acids. Produced via immunoSEQ multiplex PCR; TCRdb's table is partial and in-frame only. The table records around 130,000 clones, roughly 90% of them present only once. A single count supports this clone. This clonotype was sampled from a person aged 18 to 75 in good health. Sequencing was done on a sample of blood. The chain links TRBV19 to TRBJ2-3, with D perhaps TRBD2 (5 bases). The CDR3 spells CASPPPGEVLDDTQYF. CDR3 nucleotides: TGTGCCAGTCCCCCCCCCGGGGAAGTTCTCGATGATACGCAGTATTTT.